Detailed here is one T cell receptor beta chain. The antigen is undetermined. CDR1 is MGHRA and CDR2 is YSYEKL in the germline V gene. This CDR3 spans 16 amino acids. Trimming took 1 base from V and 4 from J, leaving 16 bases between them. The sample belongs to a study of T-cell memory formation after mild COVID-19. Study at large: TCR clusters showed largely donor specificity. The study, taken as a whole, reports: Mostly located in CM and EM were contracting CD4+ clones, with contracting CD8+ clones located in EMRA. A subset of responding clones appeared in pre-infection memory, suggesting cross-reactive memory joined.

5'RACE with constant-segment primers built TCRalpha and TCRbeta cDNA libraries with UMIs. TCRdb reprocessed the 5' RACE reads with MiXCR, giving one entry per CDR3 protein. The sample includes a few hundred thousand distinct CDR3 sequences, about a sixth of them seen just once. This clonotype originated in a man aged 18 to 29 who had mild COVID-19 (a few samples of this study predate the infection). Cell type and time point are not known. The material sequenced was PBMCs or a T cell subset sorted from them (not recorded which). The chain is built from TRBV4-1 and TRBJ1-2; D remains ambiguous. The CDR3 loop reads CASSQGVLGRAYGYTF. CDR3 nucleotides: TGCGCCAGCAGCCAAGGTGTCCTCGGCCGAGCCTATGGCTACACCTTC.